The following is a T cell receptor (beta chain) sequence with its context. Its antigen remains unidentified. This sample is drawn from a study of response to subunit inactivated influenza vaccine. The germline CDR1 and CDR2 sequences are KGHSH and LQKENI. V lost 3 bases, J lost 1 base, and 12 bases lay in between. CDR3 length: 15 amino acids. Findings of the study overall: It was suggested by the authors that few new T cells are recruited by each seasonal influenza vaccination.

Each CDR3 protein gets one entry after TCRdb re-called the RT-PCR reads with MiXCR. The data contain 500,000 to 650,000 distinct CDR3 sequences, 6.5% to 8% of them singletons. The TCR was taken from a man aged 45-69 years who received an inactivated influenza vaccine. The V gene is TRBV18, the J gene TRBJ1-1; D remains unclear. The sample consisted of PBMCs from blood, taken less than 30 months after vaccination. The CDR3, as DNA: TGTGCCAGCTCACCCGGCACAACACCGAACACTGAAGCTTTCTTT. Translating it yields CASSPGTTPNTEAFF.